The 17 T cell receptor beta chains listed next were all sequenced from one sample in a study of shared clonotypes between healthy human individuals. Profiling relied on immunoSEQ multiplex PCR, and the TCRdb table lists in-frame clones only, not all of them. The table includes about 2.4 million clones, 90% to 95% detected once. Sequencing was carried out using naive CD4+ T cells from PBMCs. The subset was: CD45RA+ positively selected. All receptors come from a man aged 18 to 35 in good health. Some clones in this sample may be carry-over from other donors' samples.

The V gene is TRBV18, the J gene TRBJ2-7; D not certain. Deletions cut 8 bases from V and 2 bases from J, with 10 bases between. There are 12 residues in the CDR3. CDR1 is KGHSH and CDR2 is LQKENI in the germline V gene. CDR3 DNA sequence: TGTGCCAGCCCCCTGGATGCCTACGAGCAGTACTTC. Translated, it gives CASPLDAYEQYF.

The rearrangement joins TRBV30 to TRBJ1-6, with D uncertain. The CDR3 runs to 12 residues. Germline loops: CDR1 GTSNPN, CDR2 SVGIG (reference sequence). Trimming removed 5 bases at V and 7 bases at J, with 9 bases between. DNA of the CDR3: TGTGCCTGGTCCCACCCCAATTCACCCCTCCACTTT. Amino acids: CAWSHPNSPLHF.

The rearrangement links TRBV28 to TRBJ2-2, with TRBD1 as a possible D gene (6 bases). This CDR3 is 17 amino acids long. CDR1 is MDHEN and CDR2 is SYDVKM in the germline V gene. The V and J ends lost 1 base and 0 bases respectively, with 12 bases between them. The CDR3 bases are TGTGCCAGCAGTTTATTCGGGGACACCGCGAACACCGGGGAGCTGTTTTTT. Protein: CASSLFGDTANTGELFF.

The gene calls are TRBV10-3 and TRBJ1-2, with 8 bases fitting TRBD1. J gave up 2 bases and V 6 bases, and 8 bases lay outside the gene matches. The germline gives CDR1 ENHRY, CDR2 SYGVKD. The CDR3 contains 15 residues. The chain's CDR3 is CAIRERTGTNYGYTF. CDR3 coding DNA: TGTGCCATCAGGGAAAGGACAGGGACCAACTATGGCTACACCTTC.

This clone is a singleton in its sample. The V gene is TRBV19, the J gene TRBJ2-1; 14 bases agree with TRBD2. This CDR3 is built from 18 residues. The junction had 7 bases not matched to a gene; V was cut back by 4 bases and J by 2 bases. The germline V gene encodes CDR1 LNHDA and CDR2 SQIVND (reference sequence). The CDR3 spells CASSTSGLAGATYNEQFF. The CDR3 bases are TGTGCCAGTAGTACCTCGGGACTAGCGGGAGCTACCTACAATGAGCAGTTCTTC.

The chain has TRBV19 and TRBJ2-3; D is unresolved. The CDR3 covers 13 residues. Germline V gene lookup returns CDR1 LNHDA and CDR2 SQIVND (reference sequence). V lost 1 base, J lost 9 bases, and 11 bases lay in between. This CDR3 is CASSIGRLSTQYF. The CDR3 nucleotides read TGTGCCAGTAGTATAGGACGGTTATCGACGCAGTATTTT.

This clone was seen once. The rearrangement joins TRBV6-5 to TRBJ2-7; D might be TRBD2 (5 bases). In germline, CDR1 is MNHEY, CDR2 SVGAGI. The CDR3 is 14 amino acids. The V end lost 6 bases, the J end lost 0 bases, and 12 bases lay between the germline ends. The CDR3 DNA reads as TGTGCCAGCAGAAACTTACTAGGCTCCTACGAGCAGTACTTC. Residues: CASRNLLGSYEQYF.

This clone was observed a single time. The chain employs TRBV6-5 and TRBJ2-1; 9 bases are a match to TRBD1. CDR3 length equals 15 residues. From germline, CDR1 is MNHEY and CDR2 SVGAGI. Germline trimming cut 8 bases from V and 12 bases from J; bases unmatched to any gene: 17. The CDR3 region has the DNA TGTGCCAGCCGACTCAACAGGGGGCGAGGGGTATCGCAGTTCTTC. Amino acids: CASRLNRGRGVSQFF.

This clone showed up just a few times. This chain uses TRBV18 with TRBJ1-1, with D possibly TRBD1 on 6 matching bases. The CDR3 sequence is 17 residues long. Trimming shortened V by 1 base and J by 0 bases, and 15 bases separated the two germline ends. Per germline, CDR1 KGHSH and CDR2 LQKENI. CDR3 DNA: TGTGCCAGCTCACCACTTACTCCGGGACATATGAACACTGAAGCTTTCTTT. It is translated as CASSPLTPGHMNTEAFF.

CDR3 in amino acids: CASSPPSGIGNEQFF. In nucleotides, the CDR3 is TGTGCCAGCTCACCACCTAGCGGGATAGGGAATGAGCAGTTCTTC. This chain uses TRBV18 with TRBJ2-1; TRBD2 matches at 8 bases. The CDR3 is 15 residues long. V was clipped by 0 bases and J by 7 bases; unmatched bases: 5. In germline, CDR1 is KGHSH, CDR2 LQKENI.

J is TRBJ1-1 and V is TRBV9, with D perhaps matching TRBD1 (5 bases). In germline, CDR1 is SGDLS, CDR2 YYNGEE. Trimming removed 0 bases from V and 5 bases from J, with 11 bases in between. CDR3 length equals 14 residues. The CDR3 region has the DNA TGTGCCAGCAGCGTAGATATGGGGCGGACTGAAGCTTTCTTT. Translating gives CASSVDMGRTEAFF.

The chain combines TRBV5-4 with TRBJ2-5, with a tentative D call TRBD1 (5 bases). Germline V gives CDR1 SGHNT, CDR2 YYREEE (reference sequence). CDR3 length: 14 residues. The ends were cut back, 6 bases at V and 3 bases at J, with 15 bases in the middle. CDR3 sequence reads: CASTRAGKEETQYF. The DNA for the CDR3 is TGTGCCAGCACTAGGGCAGGGAAGGAAGAGACCCAGTACTTC.

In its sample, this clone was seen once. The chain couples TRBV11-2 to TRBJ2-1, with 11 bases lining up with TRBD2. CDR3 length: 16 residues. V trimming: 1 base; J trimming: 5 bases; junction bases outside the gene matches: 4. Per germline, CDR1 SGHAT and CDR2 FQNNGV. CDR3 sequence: CASSLVGTSGDNEQFF. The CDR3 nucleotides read TGTGCCAGCAGCTTAGTCGGGACTAGCGGCGACAATGAGCAGTTCTTC.

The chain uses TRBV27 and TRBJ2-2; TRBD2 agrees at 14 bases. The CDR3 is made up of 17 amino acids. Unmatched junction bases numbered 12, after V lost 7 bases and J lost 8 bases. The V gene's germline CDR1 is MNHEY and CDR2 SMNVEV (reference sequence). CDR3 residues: CASTLSKGLAGEGELFF. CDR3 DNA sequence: TGTGCCAGCACCCTAAGTAAGGGACTAGCGGGAGAAGGGGAGCTGTTTTTT.

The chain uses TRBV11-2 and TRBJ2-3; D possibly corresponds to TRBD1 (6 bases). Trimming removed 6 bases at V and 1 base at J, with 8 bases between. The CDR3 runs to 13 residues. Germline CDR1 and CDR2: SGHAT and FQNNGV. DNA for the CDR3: TGTGCCAGCAGGAGACAGGGCACAGATACGCAGTATTTT. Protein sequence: CASRRQGTDTQYF.

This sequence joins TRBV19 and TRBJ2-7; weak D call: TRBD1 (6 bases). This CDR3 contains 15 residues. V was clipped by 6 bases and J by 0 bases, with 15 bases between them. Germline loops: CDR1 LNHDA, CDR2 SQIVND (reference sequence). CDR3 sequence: CASSPRTVYSYEQYF. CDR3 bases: TGTGCCAGTAGCCCCCGGACAGTCTACTCCTACGAGCAGTACTTC.

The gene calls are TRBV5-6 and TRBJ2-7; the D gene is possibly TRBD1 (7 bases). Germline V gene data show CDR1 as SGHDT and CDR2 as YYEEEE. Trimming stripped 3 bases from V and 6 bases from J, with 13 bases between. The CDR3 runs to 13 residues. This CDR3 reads CASSWRAGGEQYF. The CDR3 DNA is TGTGCCAGCAGCTGGAGGGCAGGGGGCGAGCAGTACTTC.